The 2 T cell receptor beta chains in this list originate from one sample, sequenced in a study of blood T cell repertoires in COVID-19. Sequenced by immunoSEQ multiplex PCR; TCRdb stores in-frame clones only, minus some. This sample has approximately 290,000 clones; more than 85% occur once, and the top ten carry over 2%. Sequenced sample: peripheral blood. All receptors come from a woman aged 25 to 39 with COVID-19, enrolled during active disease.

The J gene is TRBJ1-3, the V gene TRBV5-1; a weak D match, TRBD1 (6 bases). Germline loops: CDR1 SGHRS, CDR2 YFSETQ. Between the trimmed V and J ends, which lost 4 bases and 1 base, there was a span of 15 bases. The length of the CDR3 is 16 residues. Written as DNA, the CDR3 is TGCGCCAGCAGCCGCTTAATGACAGGTTCTGGAAACACCATATATTTT. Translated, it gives CASSRLMTGSGNTIYF.

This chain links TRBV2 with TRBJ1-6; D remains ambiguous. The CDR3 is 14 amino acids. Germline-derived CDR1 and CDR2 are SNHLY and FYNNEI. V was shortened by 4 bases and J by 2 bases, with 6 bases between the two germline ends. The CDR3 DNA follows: TGTGCCAGCAGTGTCGGGGCCTATAATTCACCCCTCCACTTT. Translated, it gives CASSVGAYNSPLHF.